This T cell receptor (beta chain) was recorded in a study of T cell repertoires in cytomegalovirus infection. Via MiXCR, TCRdb re-called the reads, giving one row per CDR3 protein. The data show tens of thousands of distinct CDR3 sequences, with around a fifth seen just once and about 30% held by the top ten. About this clonotype: No antigen is known for it.

The TCR was taken from a human donor in good health (CMV status not recorded). Some clones in this sample may be carry-over from other donors' samples. The starting material was CD8+ T cells from cultured PBMCs, obtained from culture after CMV antigen stimulation.

The CDR3 DNA follows: TGTGCCAGCAGTTTATATCTGGGGAATGAAGCTTTCTTT. This sequence encodes CASSLYLGNEAFF. The chain has TRBV28 and TRBJ1-1; D unclear. Germline-derived CDR1 and CDR2 are MDHEN and SYDVKM. The CDR3 is 13 amino acids. V was shortened by 1 base and J by 7 bases, with 10 bases between the two germline ends.